The source of this T cell receptor (beta chain) is a study of T cell responses to AZD1222 COVID-19 vaccine. The CDR3 runs to 14 residues. The germline CDR1 and CDR2 sequences are GTSNPN and SVGIG (reference sequence). J was trimmed by 8 bases and V by 1 base; bases with no gene match: 7. Measured with immunoSEQ multiplex PCR; TCRdb has only the in-frame clones, and not every one. The table includes about 180,000 clones, 88% detected once. Turning to this clone: Its antigen is currently unknown.

General observations from the study: Only after the peak T cell response were repertoires sampled. Spike-specific TCR depth and breadth grew after two AZD1222 doses.

The V gene is TRBV30, the J gene TRBJ1-2, with 10 bases matching TRBD1. This TCR was sampled from an adult who received the AZD1222 COVID-19 vaccine. The sample consisted of peripheral blood, taken 28 days after the second AZD1222 dose. CDR3 residues: CAWSADRGLWGYTF. The CDR3 DNA is TGTGCCTGGAGTGCCGACAGGGGGCTCTGGGGCTACACCTTC.